The next 20 T cell receptor beta chains were all read from a single sample in a study of Ad26.COV2.S vaccination and SARS-CoV-2 variants. Stated treatment: around 19 received Ad26.COV2.S at low or high dose, single or two shots; about 5 received placebo; per-sample allocation not given. All samples were drawn on day 63, counting from the first vaccine or placebo injection. Generated by immunoSEQ multiplex PCR, the TCRdb table keeps only in-frame clones and is missing some. The data show around 350,000 clones, roughly 81% seen once. Here the sequenced sample was peripheral blood, taken in a trial of Ad26.COV2.S vaccine versus placebo. The receptors stem from a person between 18 and 65 years old who received the Ad26.COV2.S COVID-19 vaccine or a placebo.

The rearrangement joins TRBV4-3 to TRBJ1-5, with TRBD1 identical over 8 bases. The CDR3 spans 17 residues. Per the germline V gene, CDR1 is LGHNA and CDR2 is YSLEER. Trimming removed 1 base from V and 4 bases from J; junction bases left unmatched: 9. The CDR3 protein is CASSQGPAGGLNQPQHF. Written as DNA, the CDR3 is TGCGCCAGCAGCCAAGGCCCGGCAGGGGGCTTGAATCAGCCCCAGCATTTT.

The chain has TRBV9 and TRBJ2-7, with 10 positions matching TRBD2. The CDR3 has 14 amino acids. V lost 0 bases, J lost 5 bases, and 2 bases stayed unmatched. From germline, CDR1 is SGDLS and CDR2 YYNGEE. The CDR3 DNA sequence: TGTGCCAGCAGCGTAGGGCTAGCGGGAGACGAGCAGTACTTC. Its protein product is CASSVGLAGDEQYF.

The chain carries TRBV27 and TRBJ2-7; TRBD1 aligns across 7 bases. CDR1 MNHEY and CDR2 SMNVEV come from the germline V gene (reference sequence). The CDR3 has 13 amino acids. Unmatched junction bases numbered 0, after V lost 3 bases and J lost 1 base. The DNA for the CDR3 is TGTGCCAGCAGTTTGGACAGGTCCTACGAGCAGTACTTC. Translation gives CASSLDRSYEQYF.

As DNA, the CDR3 is TGTGCCAGCAGGAAAACAGGGAGCGGGGAGCTGTTTTTT. This translates into CASRKTGSGELFF. The V and J genes are TRBV2 and TRBJ2-2; TRBD1 is a possible D gene (6 bases). The length of the CDR3 is 13 residues. The germline V gene has CDR1 SNHLY and CDR2 FYNNEI. V lost 6 bases and J lost 7, with 12 bases in between. Full variable domain (outside the CDR3, taken from reference TRBV2 and TRBJ2-2): EPEVTQTPSHQVTQMGQEVILRCVPISNHLYFYWYRQILGQKVEFLVSFYNNEISEKSEIFDDQFSVERPDGSNFTLKIRSTKLEDSAMYFCASRKTGSGELFFGEGSRLTVL.

The chain employs TRBV5-1 and TRBJ2-7; 9 bases line up with TRBD2. CDR1 and CDR2 from the germline V gene are SGHRS and YFSETQ. This CDR3 is built from 17 residues. The V gene end was trimmed by 3 bases and the J gene end by 0 bases; junction bases not matched to a gene: 10. CDR3 amino acids: CASSYALLAGDSYEQYF. CDR3 coding DNA: TGCGCCAGCAGCTACGCACTACTAGCGGGTGACTCCTACGAGCAGTACTTC. Complete variable domain (other parts from reference TRBV5-1 and TRBJ2-7): KAGVTQTPRYLIKTRGQQVTLSCSPISGHRSVSWYQQTPGQGLQFLFEYFSETQRNKGNFPGRFSGRQFSNSRSEMNVSTLELGDSALYLCASSYALLAGDSYEQYFGPGTRLTVT.

The chain links TRBV5-4 to TRBJ1-6; 7 nucleotides align to TRBD1. V gave up 7 bases and J gave up 5 bases; unmatched junction bases: 3. Per the germline V gene, CDR1 is SGHNT and CDR2 is YYREEE (reference sequence). The CDR3 spans 13 residues. The CDR3: CASAGQDNSPLHF. The CDR3 nucleotides read TGTGCCAGCGCAGGACAGGATAATTCACCCCTCCACTTT.

In nucleotides, the CDR3 is TGTGCCAGCAGCTTAGAGGGACTAGCGGGAGCGGGACGAGATACGCAGTATTTT. Translating it yields CASSLEGLAGAGRDTQYF. The chain recombines TRBV7-2 with TRBJ2-3, with 14 bases lining up with TRBD2. V lost 1 base and J lost 5; bases outside the gene matches: 8. Per the germline V gene, CDR1 is SGHTA and CDR2 is FQGNSA. The CDR3 runs 18 residues.

The DNA for the CDR3 is TGTGCCAGCAGCGTAGGGTGGGGACTAGCGGGGCACCCAGGCACAGATACGCAGTATTTT. This sequence encodes CASSVGWGLAGHPGTDTQYF. The chain couples TRBV9 to TRBJ2-3; 13 bases map to TRBD2. Germline CDR1 and CDR2: SGDLS and YYNGEE. V lost 0 bases and J lost 1; bases outside the gene matches: 11. The CDR3 runs to 20 residues.

J is TRBJ2-2 and V is TRBV7-2; TRBD2 matches at 13 bases. This CDR3 has 19 amino acids. V dropped 5 bases and J dropped 7; count of bases not matched to a gene: 16. The germline CDR1 and CDR2 sequences are SGHTA and FQGNSA. The DNA of the CDR3 is TGTGCCAGCAGCCCGCTAGGGACTAGCGGGATTCTTCCGGGCGGGGAGCTGTTTTTT. Its protein is CASSPLGTSGILPGGELFF.

V and J are TRBV12-5 and TRBJ1-2, with D perhaps TRBD1 (6 bases). V dropped 3 bases and J dropped 6 bases, with 14 bases sitting between them. This CDR3 contains 14 residues. CDR1 and CDR2 (germline): LGHNT, FRNRAP. CDR3 sequence: CASGLQTGTHGYTF. The DNA of the CDR3 is TGTGCTAGTGGTTTACAAACAGGGACCCATGGCTACACCTTC. The variable domain in full, with the rest retrieved from reference TRBV12-5 and TRBJ1-2, is DARVTQTPRHKVTEMGQEVTMRCQPILGHNTVFWYRQTMMQGLELLAYFRNRAPLDDSGMPKDRFSAEMPDATLATLKIQPSEPRDSAVYFCASGLQTGTHGYTFGSGTRLTVV.

The chain couples TRBV7-2 to TRBJ2-5; 11 bases match TRBD1. Unmatched junction bases numbered 5, after V lost 5 bases and J lost 6 bases. This CDR3 is 14 amino acids long. Germline V gene lookup returns CDR1 SGHTA and CDR2 FQGNSA. The CDR3 sequence: CASSPGQGGKTQYF. Here the CDR3 DNA reads TGTGCCAGCAGCCCGGGACAGGGGGGGAAGACCCAGTACTTC.

This rearrangement joins TRBV7-9 to TRBJ2-3; 7 nucleotides agree with TRBD2. CDR3 length: 15 residues. V gave up 5 bases and J gave up 4 bases; unmatched junction bases: 9. Germline CDR1 SEHNR, CDR2 FQNEAQ (reference sequence). The CDR3 sequence is CASSLSGAGADTQYF. For the CDR3, the DNA is TGTGCCAGCAGCCTCAGCGGGGCTGGGGCAGATACGCAGTATTTT.

The chain is built from TRBV11-2 and TRBJ1-5; 7 nucleotides align to TRBD1. The CDR3 sequence is 17 residues long. Trimming cost V 1 base and J 1 base; bases outside gene matches: 7. Germline V gene lookup returns CDR1 SGHAT and CDR2 FQNNGV. DNA for the CDR3: TGTGCCAGCAGCTTAGGGCGACAGGGTGCGAGCAATCAGCCCCAGCATTTT. Protein sequence: CASSLGRQGASNQPQHF.

The chain recombines TRBV7-2 with TRBJ1-1, with unresolved D. The CDR3 extends over 14 amino acids. CDR1 and CDR2 from the germline V gene are SGHTA and FQGNSA. Trimming removed 2 bases at V and 4 bases at J, with 11 bases between. The CDR3 DNA follows: TGTGCCAGCAGCTTAAGAGGGTGGAGCACTGAAGCTTTCTTT. Encoded protein: CASSLRGWSTEAFF.

The rearrangement links TRBV14 to TRBJ2-5, with D possibly TRBD1 on 6 matching bases. The germline gives CDR1 SGHDN, CDR2 FVKESK. The CDR3 has 14 amino acids. V lost 4 bases and J 7 bases, leaving 16 bases between the germline ends. The CDR3 spells CASSPQGPHGTQYF. The CDR3 region has the DNA TGTGCCAGCAGCCCGCAGGGGCCCCACGGGACCCAGTACTTC. Complete variable domain (other parts from reference TRBV14 and TRBJ2-5): EAGVTQFPSHSVIEKGQTVTLRCDPISGHDNLYWYRRVMGKEIKFLLHFVKESKQDESGMPNNRFLAERTGGTYSTLKVQPAELEDSGVYFCASSPQGPHGTQYFGPGTRLLVL.

This clone was seen only once. The chain has TRBV7-9 and TRBJ1-6; 7 nucleotides agree with TRBD1. Germline-derived CDR1 and CDR2 are SEHNR and FQNEAQ (reference sequence). V was clipped by 5 bases and J by 9 bases; unmatched bases: 7. The CDR3 spans 14 residues. Here the CDR3 DNA reads TGTGCCAGCAGCGGAGGGACAGAGGGTTCACCCCTCCACTTT. Its protein is CASSGGTEGSPLHF.

This rearrangement joins TRBV29-1 to TRBJ2-5; possibly TRBD2 for D (6 bases). With 0 bases removed from V and 5 bases from J, the gap between germline ends came to 16 bases. This CDR3 has 15 amino acids. Germline CDR1 reads SQVTM; CDR2 reads ANQGSEA. Written as DNA, the CDR3 is TGCAGCGTTGAAGATCCACGGACTAAAGGGGAGACCCAGTACTTC. This encodes CSVEDPRTKGETQYF.

V usage is TRBV4-3 and J usage is TRBJ2-2; maybe TRBD1 (6 bases). In germline, CDR1 is LGHNA, CDR2 YSLEER. Trimming removed 3 bases from V and 8 bases from J, with 16 bases in between. The CDR3 runs 15 residues. The CDR3 sequence is CASSHSQGSMGELFF. Written as DNA, the CDR3 is TGCGCCAGCAGCCACTCCCAGGGGTCCATGGGGGAGCTGTTTTTT.

The rearrangement uses TRBV10-3 and TRBJ1-1; D is unclear. The germline CDR1 and CDR2 sequences are ENHRY and SYGVKD. The V and J ends lost 0 bases and 8 bases respectively, with 13 bases between them. The CDR3 contains 14 residues. The CDR3 nucleotides read TGTGCCATCAGTGAGTCGGAGGTCTACGGAGAAGCTTTCTTT. Protein sequence: CAISESEVYGEAFF.

CDR3 loop: CASGLGWDTQYF. The CDR3 DNA follows: TGTGCCAGCGGCTTGGGGTGGGATACGCAGTATTTT. J is TRBJ2-3 and V is TRBV27; unclear D gene. CDR1 and CDR2 from the germline V gene are MNHEY and SMNVEV (reference sequence). Trimming stripped 8 bases from V and 6 bases from J, with 12 bases between. This CDR3 region has 12 residues.